This TCR beta chain appears in the sequencing data of a study of cytomegalovirus exposure and HLA in healthy donors. Profiled with immunoSEQ multiplex PCR; TCRdb holds only in-frame clones, not every one. The sample lists under 200,000 clones, about 96% seen once, with approximately 0.82% in the top ten. The germline V gene encodes CDR1 SGHTA and CDR2 FQGTGA. Unmatched junction bases numbered 7, after V lost 3 bases and J lost 9 bases. The CDR3 covers 17 residues. Whole-study findings and limits: In vitro assays verified that a few CMV-associated chains recognized CMV antigens specifically.

Note on this clone: Its antigen remains unknown.

The J gene is TRBJ2-2, the V gene TRBV7-3; the match to TRBD2 covers 16 bases. This TCR was sampled from a woman in her late teens or twenties in good health and CMV-seronegative. Sequencing was done on a sample of PBMCs. CDR3 nucleotide sequence: TGTGCCAGCAGCTTGACCGGGACTAGCGGGGGGGCCCGGGAGCTGTTTTTT. Translating gives CASSLTGTSGGARELFF.